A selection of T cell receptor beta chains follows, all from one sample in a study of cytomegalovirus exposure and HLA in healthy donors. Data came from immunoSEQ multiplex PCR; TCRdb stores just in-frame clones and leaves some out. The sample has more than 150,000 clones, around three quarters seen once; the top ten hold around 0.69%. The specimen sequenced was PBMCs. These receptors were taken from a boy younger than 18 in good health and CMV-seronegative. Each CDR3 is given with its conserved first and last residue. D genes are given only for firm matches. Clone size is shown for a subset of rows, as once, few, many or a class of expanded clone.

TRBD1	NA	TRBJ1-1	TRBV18	TGTGCCAGCTCCGCTACCCGACCAGGGACAGGGGGTCGGAACACTGAAGCTTTCTTT	CASSATRPGTGGRNTEAFF
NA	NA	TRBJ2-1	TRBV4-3	TGCGCCAGCAGCCAAGATCCGATAGCTAGGAATGAGCAGTTCTTC	CASSQDPIARNEQFF
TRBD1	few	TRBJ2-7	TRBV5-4	TGTGCCAGCAGCCCAGTGGACAGGGCCTACGAGCAGTACTTC	CASSPVDRAYEQYF
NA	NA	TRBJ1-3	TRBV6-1	TGTGCCAGCAGGCCTTACCGAGATACAGTAAACACCATATATTTT	CASRPYRDTVNTIYF
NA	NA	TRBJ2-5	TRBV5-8	TGTGCCAGCAGCTTGTGGACTCCACAAGAGACCCAGTACTTC	CASSLWTPQETQYF
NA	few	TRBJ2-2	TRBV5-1	TGCGCCAGCAGCTTGTTGGGCGCCGGGGAGCTGTTTTTT	CASSLLGAGELFF
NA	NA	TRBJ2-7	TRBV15	TGTGCCACCAGCAGAGATCTCGACAGTACCTACGAGCAGTACTTC	CATSRDLDSTYEQYF
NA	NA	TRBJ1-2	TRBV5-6	TGTGCCAGCAGCTTAGAGGGTTTCGGCGGCTACACCTTC	CASSLEGFGGYTF
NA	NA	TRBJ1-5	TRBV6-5	TGTGCCAGCAGTCCCCACGATACACAAAATCAGCCCCAGCATTTT	CASSPHDTQNQPQHF
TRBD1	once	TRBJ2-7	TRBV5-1	TGCGCCAGCAGCTTGGGAGGGGGCGCGGATGAGCAGTACTTC	CASSLGGGADEQYF
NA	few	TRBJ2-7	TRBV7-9	TGTGCCAGCAGCTCGTCAGGGATGTACGAGCAGTACTTC	CASSSSGMYEQYF
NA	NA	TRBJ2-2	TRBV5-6	TGTGCCAGCAGCTTAGAGGGACTTATCACCGGGGAGCTGTTTTTT	CASSLEGLITGELFF
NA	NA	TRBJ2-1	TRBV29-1	TGCAGCGTTGAAGGCGGATATTCCGCCTACAATGAGCAGTTCTTC	CSVEGGYSAYNEQFF
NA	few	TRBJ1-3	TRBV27	TGTGCCAGCAGTTTATCTGCCTACTCTGGAAACACCATATATTTT	CASSLSAYSGNTIYF
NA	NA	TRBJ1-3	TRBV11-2	TGTGCCAGCAGCGTTAGCCTGACAGTCTCTGGAAACACCATATATTTT	CASSVSLTVSGNTIYF
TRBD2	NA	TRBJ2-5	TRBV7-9	TGTGCCAGCAGCATCAATCCCGGGGGGTTTCGAGAGACCCAGTACTTC	CASSINPGGFRETQYF
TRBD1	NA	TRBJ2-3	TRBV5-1	TGCGCCAGCAGCTGGGGACAGGGGGTAGATACGCAGTATTTT	CASSWGQGVDTQYF
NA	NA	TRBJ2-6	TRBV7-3	TGTGCCAGCAGCTTATTCGGCGGTTTTGGGGCCAACGTCCTGACTTTC	CASSLFGGFGANVLTF
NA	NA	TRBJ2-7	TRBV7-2	TGTGCCAGCAGCTTAGGTAGGGGGTACGAGCAGTACTTC	CASSLGRGYEQYF
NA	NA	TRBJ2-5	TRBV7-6	TGTGCCAGCAGCTTAGGCACCGACCCGGGGGAGACCCAGTACTTC	CASSLGTDPGETQYF
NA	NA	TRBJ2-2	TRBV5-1	TGCGCCAGCACCCGGCTGAGTGGACAGTTGAACACCGGGGAGCTGTTTTTT	CASTRLSGQLNTGELFF
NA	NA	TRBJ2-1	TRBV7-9	TGTGCCAGCTTCTTTAGGCTAGCAAAAGGCTATGAGCAGTTCTTC	CASFFRLAKGYEQFF
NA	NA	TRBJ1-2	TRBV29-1	TGCAGCGTTGAAAAGGAGATTAACTATGGCTACACCTTC	CSVEKEINYGYTF
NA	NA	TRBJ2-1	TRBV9	TGTGCCAGCAGCGTAGCGGGAAGAAGCTCCTACAATGAGCAGTTCTTC	CASSVAGRSSYNEQFF
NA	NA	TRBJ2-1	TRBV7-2	TGTGCCAGCAGCCCCGAGGTGGCTTACAATGAGCAGTTCTTC	CASSPEVAYNEQFF
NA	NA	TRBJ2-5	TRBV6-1	TGTGCCAGCAGTGTACAGACGGAGACCCAGTACTTC	CASSVQTETQYF
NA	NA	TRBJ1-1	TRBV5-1	TGCGCCAGCAGCTTGACACAGAACACTGAAGCTTTCTTT	CASSLTQNTEAFF
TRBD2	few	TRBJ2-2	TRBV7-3	TGTGCCAGCAGCTTCAGGACTAGCGGGGGGGACACCGGGGAGCTGTTTTTT	CASSFRTSGGDTGELFF
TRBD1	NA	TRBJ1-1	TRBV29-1	TGCAGCGCCGTAACAGGGGGCGCGAACACTGAAGCTTTCTTT	CSAVTGGANTEAFF
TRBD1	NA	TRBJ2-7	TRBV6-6	TGTGCCAGCAGTTACAGGGACAGGGAGTACGAGCAGTACTTC	CASSYRDREYEQYF
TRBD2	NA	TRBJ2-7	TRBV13	TGTGCCAGCAGCTTAGTGACTAGCGGTGTGCGCGAGCAGTACTTC	CASSLVTSGVREQYF
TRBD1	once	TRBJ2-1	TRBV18	TGTGCCAGCTCACCAACAGGGGAAGGTGAGCAGTTCTTC	CASSPTGEGEQFF
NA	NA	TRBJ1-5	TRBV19	TGTGCCAGTAGTGAGGGGGGGTATAATCAGCCCCAGCATTTT	CASSEGGYNQPQHF
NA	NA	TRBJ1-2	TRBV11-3	TGTGCCAGCAGCCCCGGAGCCCTGAGCTACACCTTC	CASSPGALSYTF
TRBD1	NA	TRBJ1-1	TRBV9	TGTGCCAGCAGCACTCGGACAGGGGGCATGAACACTGAAGCTTTCTTT	CASSTRTGGMNTEAFF
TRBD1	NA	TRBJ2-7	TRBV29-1	TGCAGCGTGCAACAGGGGACCTACGAGCAGTACTTC	CSVQQGTYEQYF
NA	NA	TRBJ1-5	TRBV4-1	TGCGCCAGCAGCCAAGTTGGAAGGGAGGAACATCAGCCCCAGCATTTT	CASSQVGREEHQPQHF
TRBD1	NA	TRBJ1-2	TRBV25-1	TGTGCCAGCAGTGTTGGGACAGGGTACATTGAGGGTAACTATGGCTACACCTTC	CASSVGTGYIEGNYGYTF
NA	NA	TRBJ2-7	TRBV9	TGTGCCAGCAGCGTAGTTTCAGGCCCCGGCGAGCAGTACTTC	CASSVVSGPGEQYF
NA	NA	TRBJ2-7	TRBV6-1	TGTGCCAGCAGTGACCCATACGAGCAGTACTTC	CASSDPYEQYF
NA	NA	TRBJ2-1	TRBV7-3	TGTGCCAGCAGCTTAACGGGTGGAGCGGTCTCCTACAATGAGCAGTTCTTC	CASSLTGGAVSYNEQFF
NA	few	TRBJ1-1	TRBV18	TGTGCCAGCTCGCCCGGGACATCTTACACTGAAGCTTTCTTT	CASSPGTSYTEAFF
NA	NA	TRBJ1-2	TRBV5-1	TGCGCCAGCAGCTTGGATAACGAGGGAACCTATGGCTACACCTTC	CASSLDNEGTYGYTF
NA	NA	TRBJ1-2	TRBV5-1	TGCGCCAGCAGCCCCGGGCAGGGTCCGTTCTTAAACTATGGCTACACCTTC	CASSPGQGPFLNYGYTF
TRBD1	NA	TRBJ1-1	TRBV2	TGTGCCAGCAGAGGGGGCACGCTGGCCTCTCCTGAAGCTTTCTTT	CASRGGTLASPEAFF
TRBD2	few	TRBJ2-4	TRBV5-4	TGTGCCAGCAGGCGGACGGGGGGGCCGAAAAACATTCAGTACTTC	CASRRTGGPKNIQYF
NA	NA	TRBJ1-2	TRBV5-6	TGTGCCAGCAGCTTGGGACCCGGGACACACGACTATGGCTACACCTTC	CASSLGPGTHDYGYTF
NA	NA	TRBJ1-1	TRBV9	TGTGCCAGCAGTGGAGGGGAGGATTTCACTGAAGCTTTCTTT	CASSGGEDFTEAFF
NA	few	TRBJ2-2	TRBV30	TGTGCCTGGAGTGTGATCAGGGAGGTAGGGGAGCTGTTTTTT	CAWSVIREVGELFF
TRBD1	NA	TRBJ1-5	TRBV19	TGTGCCAGTAGTATTGGGTGGAGGGGGCGCAATCAGCCCCAGCATTTT	CASSIGWRGRNQPQHF
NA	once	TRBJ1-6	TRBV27	TGTGCCAGCAGATACCACAGGGTGGATAATTCACCCCTCCACTTT	CASRYHRVDNSPLHF
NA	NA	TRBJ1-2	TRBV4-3	TGCGCCAGCAGCCAAGATTTGGGTCTAGACTATGGCTACACCTTC	CASSQDLGLDYGYTF
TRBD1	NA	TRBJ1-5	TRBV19	TGTGCCAGTAGTACGGGGACAGGGTTAGATAATCAGCCCCAGCATTTT	CASSTGTGLDNQPQHF